This TCR beta chain is drawn from a study of CD8+ T cells in alopecia areata (dated by TCRdb to between 2018 and 2020). Concerning the study at large: Treated patients were enrolled in an open-label pilot trial of oral tofacitinib, 5 to 10 mg twice daily, for moderate-to-severe alopecia areata. Patients stayed on tofacitinib for 6 to 18 months and then had 6 months of follow-up off drug so that delayed response and recurrence could be assessed. For the treated patients, the SALT score, which quantifies what percentage of scalp surface area is affected, served as the measure of disease severity. The study used high-throughput TCRbeta sequencing to examine T cell clonal expansion in alopecia areata, in both the C3H/HeJ mouse model and human patients. In humans, TCRbeta sequencing was performed on scalp tissue and on sorted CD4+ and CD8+ peripheral blood T cells from healthy controls and from patients with patchy or totalis/universalis alopecia areata. Biopsies were taken from tofacitinib-treated patients at baseline and at 4 and 24 weeks of treatment, and a later scalp biopsy was taken in several of the tofacitinib-treated patients. Scalp clonality was compared across normal scalp (n=4), patchy alopecia areata scalp (n=8), and alopecia totalis/universalis scalp (n=8). RNA was extracted with the PAXgene miRNA kit for fixed scalp, the miRNeasy kit for PBMCs, and the RNeasy kit for mouse skin. TCRbeta CDR3 regions were amplified by immunoSEQ multiplex PCR with 35 Vbeta forward and 13 Jbeta reverse primers. Summary of the overall study and its limitations: Compared with normal scalp, lesional scalp, particularly in alopecia totalis/universalis, had higher clonality and more expanded CD8+ clones, which suggests antigenic drive. The treated cohort was small, with a single nonresponder, so links between baseline CD8+ expansion and response need larger studies. With tofacitinib, both scalp clonality and the number of expanded CD8+ clones among the top 100 scalp clones went down significantly. Compared with mice, TCR sequences shared between patients were less clear, possibly partly because of HLA diversity across the patient population. Scalp TCR repertoire analysis is complicated because resident alphabeta T cells in normal human skin are also sequenced, whereas mouse skin is dominated by gammadelta T cells. During tofacitinib treatment, many expanded lesional clones stuck around in both scalp and blood, and this persistence may partly explain why relapse happens after treatment is stopped.

In regard to this clone: Its cognate antigen has yet to be identified. No much larger clone exists at a distance of one base, and base qualities are not known.

Library generation was performed with the immunoSEQ multiplex PCR assay. For TCR sequencing, RNA was extracted from every sample and reverse transcribed into cDNA to serve as template. SuperScript III was used for first-strand cDNA synthesis, primed with a 2:1 mix of oligo-dT and random hexamers. A synthetic immune receptor repertoire was used to gauge amplification bias, and whatever bias remained was removed computationally. The source study handled its data this way. After raw reads were preprocessed to remove errors, the CDR3 was defined following IMGT conventions as running from the conserved cysteine to phenylalanine. To get clonality, Shannon entropy was normalized by log2 of the number of productive unique TCRs and the result was subtracted from 1. Whether each scalp clone was CD4 or CD8 was inferred by checking scalp TCRbeta sequences against the CD4 and CD8 repertoires from sorted blood. TCRdb took this table from immuneACCESS and kept in-frame rearrangements with V and J called. Such tables lack part of the clones; where checked against another copy, unresolved V genes explain under half of the gap, and the rest is unexplained. The DNA was the basis for D and trimming; V, J and clone size are from that table. Recorded for this sample are approximately 210,000 clones; 50% to 75% of them occurred a single time. Around 4.2% of the sample lies in the top ten.

The time point label on this specimen signifies: less than five weeks on oral tofacitinib. The treatment or condition label, as the study defines it: oral pan-JAK inhibitor, 5-10 mg twice daily. From alopecia areata patients, peripheral blood was collected along with lesional scalp punch biopsies. PBMCs were separated by density centrifugation and stained for CD3, CD4 and CD8, after which CD4+ and CD8+ T cells were sorted on a FACSAria. Material: CD4+ T cells sorted from blood, obtained at week 4, from a patient treated with tofacitinib. The TCR was taken from a human donor with alopecia areata.

This receptor has the CDR3 CSVVVGGYGYTF. Here is the DNA: TGCAGCGTTGTGGTAGGGGGCTATGGCTACACCTTC. The rearranged chain carries TRBV29-1 and TRBJ1-2; possibly the D gene is TRBD1, per 6 matching bases. The germline V gene gives CDR1 as SQVTM and CDR2 as ANQGSEA. Relative to germline, V is 4 bases shorter and J is 4 bases shorter, with 10 bases between their ends. From the cysteine up to the phenylalanine, the CDR3 has a length of 12 residues. The retained sequence is limited to the CDR3, 36 bases, with the frame set at the first base.